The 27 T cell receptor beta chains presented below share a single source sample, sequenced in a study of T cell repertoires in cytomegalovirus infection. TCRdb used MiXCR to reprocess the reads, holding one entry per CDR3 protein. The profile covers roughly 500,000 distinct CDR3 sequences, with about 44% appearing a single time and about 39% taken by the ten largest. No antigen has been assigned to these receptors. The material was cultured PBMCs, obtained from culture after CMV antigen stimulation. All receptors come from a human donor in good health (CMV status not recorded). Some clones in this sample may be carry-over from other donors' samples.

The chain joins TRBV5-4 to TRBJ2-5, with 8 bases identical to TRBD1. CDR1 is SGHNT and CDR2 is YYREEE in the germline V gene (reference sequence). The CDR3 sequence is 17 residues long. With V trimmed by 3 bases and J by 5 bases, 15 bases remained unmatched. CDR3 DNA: TGTGCCAGCAGCTCGAGGAATCAGGGGGCCTGGGGGGAGACCCAGTACTTC. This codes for CASSSRNQGAWGETQYF.

The chain's CDR3 is CASSLSSDSSYEQYF. The CDR3 DNA reads as TGTGCCAGCAGCTTAAGTTCGGACAGCTCCTACGAGCAGTACTTC. The chain carries TRBV7-2 and TRBJ2-7; weak D call: TRBD1 (6 bases). CDR1 is SGHTA and CDR2 is FQGNSA in the germline V gene. The V gene lost 2 bases and the J gene lost 0 bases, with 11 bases spanning the gap. CDR3 length equals 15 residues.

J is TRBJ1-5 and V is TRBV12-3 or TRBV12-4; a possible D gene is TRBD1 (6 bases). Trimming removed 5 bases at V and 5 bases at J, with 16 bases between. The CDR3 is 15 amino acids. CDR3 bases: TGTGCCAGCAGTCACCTGACAGGTTCTCATCAGCCCCAGCATTTT. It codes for CASSHLTGSHQPQHF.

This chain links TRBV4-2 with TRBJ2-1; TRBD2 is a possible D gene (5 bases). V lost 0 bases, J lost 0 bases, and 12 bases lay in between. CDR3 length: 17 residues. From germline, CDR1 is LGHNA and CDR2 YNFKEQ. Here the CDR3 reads CASSQDRRGTSYNEQFF. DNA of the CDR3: TGTGCCAGCAGCCAAGATCGTCGGGGTACCTCCTACAATGAGCAGTTCTTC.

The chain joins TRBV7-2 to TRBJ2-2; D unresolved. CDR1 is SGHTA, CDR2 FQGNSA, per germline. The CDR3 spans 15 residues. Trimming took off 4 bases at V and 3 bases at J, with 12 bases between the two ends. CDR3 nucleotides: TGTGCCAGCAGCTCCAACAACCAGCACACCGGGGAGCTGTTTTTT. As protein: CASSSNNQHTGELFF. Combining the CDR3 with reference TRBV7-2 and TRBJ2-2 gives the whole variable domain GAGVSQSPSNKVTEKGKDVELRCDPISGHTALYWYRQSLGQGLEFLIYFQGNSAPDKSGLPSDRFSAERTGGSVSTLTIQRTQQEDSAVYLCASSSNNQHTGELFFGEGSRLTVL.

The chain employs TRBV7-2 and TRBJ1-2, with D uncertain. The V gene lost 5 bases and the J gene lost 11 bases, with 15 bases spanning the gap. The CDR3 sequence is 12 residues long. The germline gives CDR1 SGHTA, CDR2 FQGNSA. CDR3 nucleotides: TGTGCCAGCAGCACGCTCGGCAGGTCTTACACCTTC. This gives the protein CASSTLGRSYTF.

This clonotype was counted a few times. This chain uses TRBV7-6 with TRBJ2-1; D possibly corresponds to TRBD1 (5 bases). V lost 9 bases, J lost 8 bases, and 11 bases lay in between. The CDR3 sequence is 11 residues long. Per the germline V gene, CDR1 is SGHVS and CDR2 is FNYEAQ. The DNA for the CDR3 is TGTGCCAGTGCCTCCAGGGATGAGCAGTTCTTC. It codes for CASASRDEQFF.

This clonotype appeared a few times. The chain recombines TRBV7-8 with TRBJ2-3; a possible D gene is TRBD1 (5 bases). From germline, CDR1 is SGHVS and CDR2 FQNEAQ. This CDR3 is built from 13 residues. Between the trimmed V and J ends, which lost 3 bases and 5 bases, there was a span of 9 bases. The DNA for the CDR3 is TGTGCCAGCAGCTTGCAAGGGGTAGATACGCAGTATTTT. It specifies CASSLQGVDTQYF.

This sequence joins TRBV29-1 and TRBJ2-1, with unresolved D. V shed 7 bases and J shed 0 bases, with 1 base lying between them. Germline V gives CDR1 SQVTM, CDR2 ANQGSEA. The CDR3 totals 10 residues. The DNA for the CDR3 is TGCAGCGGCTCCTACAATGAGCAGTTCTTC. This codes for CSGSYNEQFF.

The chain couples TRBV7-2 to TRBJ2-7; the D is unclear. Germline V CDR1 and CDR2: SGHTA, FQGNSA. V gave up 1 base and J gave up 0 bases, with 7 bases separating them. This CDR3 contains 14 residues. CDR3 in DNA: TGTGCCAGCAGCTTAGTTCTCGGCTCCTACGAGCAGTACTTC. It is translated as CASSLVLGSYEQYF.

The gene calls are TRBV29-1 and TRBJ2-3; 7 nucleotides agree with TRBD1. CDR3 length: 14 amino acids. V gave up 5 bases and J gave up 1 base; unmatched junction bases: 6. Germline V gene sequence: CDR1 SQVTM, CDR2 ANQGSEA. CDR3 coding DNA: TGCAGCGTTAAGGACAGGTCGGGCACAGATACGCAGTATTTT. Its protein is CSVKDRSGTDTQYF.

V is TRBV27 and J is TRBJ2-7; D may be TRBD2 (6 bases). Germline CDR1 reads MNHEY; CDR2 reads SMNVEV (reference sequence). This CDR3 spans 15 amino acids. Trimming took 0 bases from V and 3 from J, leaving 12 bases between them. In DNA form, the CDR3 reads TGTGCCAGCAGTTTATCGGTGGGGGGTGGCTACGAGCAGTACTTC. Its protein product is CASSLSVGGGYEQYF.

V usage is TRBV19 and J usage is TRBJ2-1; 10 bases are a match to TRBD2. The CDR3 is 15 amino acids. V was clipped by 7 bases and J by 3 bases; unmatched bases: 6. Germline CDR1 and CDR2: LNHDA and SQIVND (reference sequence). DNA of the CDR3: TGTGCCAGTATCGACCCTAGCGGGGGCTACAATGAGCAGTTCTTC. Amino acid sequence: CASIDPSGGYNEQFF.

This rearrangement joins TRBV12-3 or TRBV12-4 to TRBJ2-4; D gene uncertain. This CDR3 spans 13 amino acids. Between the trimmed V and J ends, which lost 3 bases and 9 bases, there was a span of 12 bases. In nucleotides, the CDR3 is TGTGCCAGCAGTTTCGACTCCCAAGGCATTCAGTACTTC. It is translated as CASSFDSQGIQYF.

For the CDR3, the DNA is TGTGCCAGCAGCTTAGCGTGGGCCGAGGCCGAGCAGTACTTC. Its protein is CASSLAWAEAEQYF. This rearrangement joins TRBV7-2 to TRBJ2-7; D is ambiguous. CDR1 and CDR2 (germline): SGHTA, FQGNSA. The CDR3 loop spans 14 amino acids. V dropped 0 bases and J dropped 6 bases, with 12 bases sitting between them.

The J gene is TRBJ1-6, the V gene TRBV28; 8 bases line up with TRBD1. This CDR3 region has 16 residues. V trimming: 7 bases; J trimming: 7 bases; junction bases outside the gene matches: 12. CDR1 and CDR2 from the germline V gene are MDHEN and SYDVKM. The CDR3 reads CASNGGRGLENSPLHF. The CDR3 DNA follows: TGTGCCAGCAACGGGGGCAGGGGGCTTGAGAATTCACCCCTCCACTTT.

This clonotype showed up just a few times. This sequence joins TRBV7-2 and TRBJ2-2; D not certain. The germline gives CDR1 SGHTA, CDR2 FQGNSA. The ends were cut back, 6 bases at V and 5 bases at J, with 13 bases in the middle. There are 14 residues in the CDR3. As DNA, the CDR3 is TGTGCCAGCAGTTCAGACGCCCGAACCGGGGAGCTGTTTTTT. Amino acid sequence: CASSSDARTGELFF.

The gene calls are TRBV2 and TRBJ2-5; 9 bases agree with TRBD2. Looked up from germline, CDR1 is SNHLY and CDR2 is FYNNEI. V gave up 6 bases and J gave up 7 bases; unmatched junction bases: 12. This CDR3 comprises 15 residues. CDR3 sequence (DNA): TGTGCCAGCAGGGGGACTAGCAATGACCCCGGGACCCAGTACTTC. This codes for CASRGTSNDPGTQYF. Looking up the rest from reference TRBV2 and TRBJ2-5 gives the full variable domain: EPEVTQTPSHQVTQMGQEVILRCVPISNHLYFYWYRQILGQKVEFLVSFYNNEISEKSEIFDDQFSVERPDGSNFTLKIRSTKLEDSAMYFCASRGTSNDPGTQYFGPGTRLLVL.

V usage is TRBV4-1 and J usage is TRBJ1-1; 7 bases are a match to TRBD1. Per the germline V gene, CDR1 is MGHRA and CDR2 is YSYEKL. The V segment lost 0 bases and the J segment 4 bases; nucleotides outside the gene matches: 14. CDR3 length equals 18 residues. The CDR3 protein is CASSQDYRGVAVTTEAFF. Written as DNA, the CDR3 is TGCGCCAGCAGCCAAGATTACAGGGGAGTGGCCGTGACCACTGAAGCTTTCTTT.

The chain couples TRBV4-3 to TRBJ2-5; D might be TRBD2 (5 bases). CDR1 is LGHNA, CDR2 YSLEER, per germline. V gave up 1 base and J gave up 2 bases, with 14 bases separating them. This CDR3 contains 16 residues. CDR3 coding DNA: TGCGCCAGCAGCCAAGCGGGCGGGCGGCCACAAGAGACCCAGTACTTC. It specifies CASSQAGGRPQETQYF.

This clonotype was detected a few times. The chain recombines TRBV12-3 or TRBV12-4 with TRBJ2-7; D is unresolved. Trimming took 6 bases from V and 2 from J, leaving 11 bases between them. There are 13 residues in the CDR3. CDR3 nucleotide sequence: TGTGCCAGCAGACTGACATCGGCCTACGAGCAGTACTTC. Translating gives CASRLTSAYEQYF.

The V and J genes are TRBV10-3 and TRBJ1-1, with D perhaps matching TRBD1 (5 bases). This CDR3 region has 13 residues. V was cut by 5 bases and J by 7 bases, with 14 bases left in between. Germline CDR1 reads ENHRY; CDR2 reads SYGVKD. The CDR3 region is CAISPPGVDEAFF. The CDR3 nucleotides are TGTGCCATCAGTCCACCGGGGGTGGATGAAGCTTTCTTT.

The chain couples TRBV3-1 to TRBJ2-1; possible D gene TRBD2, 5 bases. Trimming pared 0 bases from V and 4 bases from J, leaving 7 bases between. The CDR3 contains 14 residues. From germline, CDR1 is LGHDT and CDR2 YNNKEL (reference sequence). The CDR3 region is CASSQETTYNEQFF. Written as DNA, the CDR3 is TGTGCCAGCAGCCAAGAGACTACATACAATGAGCAGTTCTTC.

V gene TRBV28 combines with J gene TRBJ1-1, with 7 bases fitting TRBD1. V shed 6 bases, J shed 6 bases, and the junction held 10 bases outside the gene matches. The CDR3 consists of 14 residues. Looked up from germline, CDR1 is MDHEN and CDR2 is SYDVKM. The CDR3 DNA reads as TGTGCCAGCAGGCCCATGGGACAGATCTCTGAAGCTTTCTTT. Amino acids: CASRPMGQISEAFF.

The CDR3 DNA sequence: TGTGCCAGCAGTTTAGGGCTAGCGGGGGGGCTATCCTTGGATGAGCAGTTCTTC. Its protein is CASSLGLAGGLSLDEQFF. The chain recombines TRBV27 with TRBJ2-1; 12 bases fit TRBD2. Per the germline V gene, CDR1 is MNHEY and CDR2 is SMNVEV (reference sequence). J lost 8 bases, V lost 2 bases, and 13 bases had no gene match. The CDR3 runs to 18 residues.

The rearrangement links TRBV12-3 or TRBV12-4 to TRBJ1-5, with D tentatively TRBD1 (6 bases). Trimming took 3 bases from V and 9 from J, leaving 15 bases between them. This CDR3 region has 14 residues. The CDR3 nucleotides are TGTGCCAGCAGTTTTAGGGCAGGGGCCTCGCCCCAGCATTTT. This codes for CASSFRAGASPQHF.

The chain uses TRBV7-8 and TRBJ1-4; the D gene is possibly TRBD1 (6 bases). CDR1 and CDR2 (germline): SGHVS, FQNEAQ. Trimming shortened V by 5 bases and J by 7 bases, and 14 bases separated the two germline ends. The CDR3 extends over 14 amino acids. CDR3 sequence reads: CASSPDRRSEKLFF. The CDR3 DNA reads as TGTGCCAGCAGCCCCGACAGGAGGAGTGAAAAACTGTTTTTT.